This TCR beta chain was captured by sequencing in a study of blood T cell repertoires in COVID-19. About the research overall: COVID-19 samples, acute and convalescent, were from the United States, Italy and Spain. PBMCs, B-cell-depleted T cells, or T cells provided the cDNA or gDNA that made up the material.

V lost 4 bases, J lost 2 bases, and 2 bases stayed unmatched. Germline values: CDR1 SGHRS, CDR2 YFSETQ. The CDR3 extends over 14 amino acids. Original handling: Counts of nucleated cells, estimated from reference gene primer amplification, were obtained. This table comes from immunoSEQ multiplex PCR, and its TCRdb copy is limited to in-frame clones, with some not included. That table is the source of V, J and clone size, and D and trimming were worked out from the DNA. The sample shows about 120,000 clones, around 81% of them seen only once. The clonotype comes from a man in his 70s with acute or convalescent COVID-19. Specimen: peripheral blood. The chain links TRBV5-1 to TRBJ2-7; TRBD2 matches 11 bases. The CDR3: CASSMTSGAYEQYF. CDR3 nucleotides: TGCGCCAGCAGCATGACTAGCGGGGCCTACGAGCAGTACTTC.